The 27 T cell receptor beta chains below were found in one sample sequenced in a study of T cell responses to AZD1222 COVID-19 vaccine. This table comes from immunoSEQ multiplex PCR, and its TCRdb copy is limited to in-frame clones, with some not included. The table lists 90,000 to 95,000 clones, nearly 90% of them singletons. Specimen: peripheral blood, collected on day 0 of AZD1222 vaccination. The receptors stem from an adult in good health.

This clone was observed a handful of times. The chain carries TRBV15 and TRBJ2-4, with unresolved D. The CDR3 is 15 residues long. Germline CDR1 LNHNV, CDR2 YYDKDF (reference sequence). V lost 1 base to trimming and J lost 0 bases, with 7 bases between them. The CDR3 DNA follows: TGTGCCACCAGCAGAGTTCCAGAAGCCAAAAACATTCAGTACTTC. It is translated as CATSRVPEAKNIQYF.

This clone was detected only once. The J gene is TRBJ1-5, the V gene TRBV6-1; TRBD1 is a possible D gene (5 bases). The CDR3 loop spans 15 amino acids. The germline V gene has CDR1 MNHNS and CDR2 SASEGT. V lost 1 base to trimming and J lost 0 bases, with 7 bases between them. CDR3: CASSEGGYSNQPQHF. CDR3 nucleotides: TGTGCCAGCAGTGAAGGGGGGTATAGCAATCAGCCCCAGCATTTT.

V usage is TRBV7-8 and J usage is TRBJ1-1; 7 bases fit TRBD1. Germline CDR1 is SGHVS and CDR2 is FQNEAQ. Trimming took 5 bases from V and 3 from J; bases not matched to a gene: 3. The CDR3 consists of 13 residues. The CDR3 nucleotides are TGTGCCAGCAGCCGACAGGGTTACACTGAAGCTTTCTTT. Amino acid sequence: CASSRQGYTEAFF.

V usage is TRBV10-3 and J usage is TRBJ2-2; 8 bases map to TRBD2. The trim removed 3 bases at V and 7 bases at J, leaving 13 bases unmatched. The CDR3 sequence is 17 residues long. Per the germline V gene, CDR1 is ENHRY and CDR2 is SYGVKD. CDR3 amino acids: CAISDPGGTAKGGELFF. The CDR3 coding sequence is TGTGCCATCAGTGACCCGGGGGGGACCGCCAAGGGCGGGGAGCTGTTTTTT.

This chain uses TRBV28 with TRBJ2-7, with TRBD1 identical over 7 bases. CDR1 MDHEN and CDR2 SYDVKM come from the germline V gene. V gave up 4 bases and J gave up 0 bases; unmatched junction bases: 9. CDR3 length: 16 amino acids. CDR3 in amino acids: CASSYLQGPSSYEQYF. The CDR3 DNA follows: TGTGCCAGCAGTTACTTACAGGGGCCGAGCTCCTACGAGCAGTACTTC.

The V call is TRBV4-2, the J call TRBJ1-1; D remains unclear. CDR3 size: 12 residues. Between the trimmed V and J ends, which lost 4 bases and 4 bases, there was a span of 7 bases. Germline loops: CDR1 LGHNA, CDR2 YNFKEQ. The CDR3 loop reads CASSLLGTEAFF. CDR3 in DNA: TGTGCCAGCAGCCTCCTGGGCACTGAAGCTTTCTTT.

The rearrangement joins TRBV4-1 to TRBJ1-5; D is unclear. The CDR3 has 13 residues. V was pared by 2 bases and J by 7 bases, with 9 bases between. Germline V gene lookup returns CDR1 MGHRA and CDR2 YSYEKL. The CDR3 loop is CASSQNMEQPQHF. The CDR3 region has the DNA TGCGCCAGCAGCCAAAATATGGAGCAGCCCCAGCATTTT.

This chain uses TRBV7-2 with TRBJ2-6, with 7 bases lining up with TRBD1. V shed 3 bases and J 1 base; nucleotides not matched to a gene: 3. Germline CDR1 SGHTA, CDR2 FQGNSA. This CDR3 spans 16 amino acids. The DNA for the CDR3 is TGTGCCAGCAGCTTCGAGGGGGCGTCTGGGGCCAACGTCCTGACTTTC. This codes for CASSFEGASGANVLTF.

This CDR3 is CASSQDAAYQASGNTIYF. DNA of the CDR3: TGCGCCAGCAGCCAAGATGCGGCCTATCAAGCGTCTGGAAACACCATATATTTT. The chain recombines TRBV4-3 with TRBJ1-3, with unresolved D. CDR1 is LGHNA and CDR2 is YSLEER in the germline V gene. CDR3 length: 18 residues. V was pared by 0 bases and J by 1 base, with 16 bases between.

This sequence joins TRBV7-2 and TRBJ2-1; a weak D match, TRBD2 (6 bases). Germline CDR1 and CDR2: SGHTA and FQGNSA. This CDR3 region has 14 residues. Trimming pared 5 bases from V and 2 bases from J, leaving 10 bases between. The CDR3 sequence: CASSLAGTYNEQFF. The CDR3 nucleotides read TGTGCCAGCAGCCTGGCGGGAACCTACAATGAGCAGTTCTTC.

The chain is built from TRBV4-1 and TRBJ1-1; TRBD1 matches 7 bases. After removal of 6 bases from V and 5 bases from J, the junction contained 9 bases not matched to a gene. CDR1 MGHRA and CDR2 YSYEKL come from the germline V gene. The CDR3 is 14 residues long. CDR3 nucleotides: TGCGCCAGCAGAATGGGGGACAGAGGGACTGAAGCTTTCTTT. It specifies CASRMGDRGTEAFF.

This rearrangement joins TRBV7-9 to TRBJ1-5; maybe TRBD1 (5 bases). V dropped 3 bases and J dropped 3 bases, with 9 bases sitting between them. CDR3 length equals 14 residues. Germline V gene sequence: CDR1 SEHNR, CDR2 FQNEAQ (reference sequence). CDR3 in amino acids: CASSLIGTNQPQHF. CDR3 sequence (DNA): TGTGCCAGCAGCTTGATAGGGACCAATCAGCCCCAGCATTTT.

V is TRBV6-1 and J is TRBJ1-3; D gene uncertain. The CDR3 has 14 residues. V was trimmed by 2 bases and J by 4 bases, leaving 9 bases between them. Germline V gene data show CDR1 as MNHNS and CDR2 as SASEGT. CDR3 region: CASSELRHGNTIYF. The CDR3 DNA sequence: TGTGCCAGCAGTGAATTGAGACACGGAAACACCATATATTTT.

This rearrangement joins TRBV6-5 to TRBJ1-1; 7 positions agree with TRBD1. CDR3 length equals 12 residues. The V gene's germline CDR1 is MNHEY and CDR2 SVGAGI. Germline trimming cut 6 bases from V and 10 bases from J; bases unmatched to any gene: 8. The CDR3 protein is CASRDGGGSAFF. Written as DNA, the CDR3 is TGTGCCAGCAGAGACGGAGGGGGCTCAGCTTTCTTT.

This rearrangement joins TRBV7-8 to TRBJ1-1; D gene ambiguous. V shed 5 bases and J shed 2 bases, with 12 bases lying between them. Per the germline V gene, CDR1 is SGHVS and CDR2 is FQNEAQ. The CDR3 is 14 residues long. CDR3 sequence reads: CASSPRGTNTEAFF. CDR3 DNA: TGTGCCAGCAGCCCCCGGGGTACCAACACTGAAGCTTTCTTT.

This chain links TRBV2 with TRBJ1-1; no definite D call. The ends were cut back, 11 bases at V and 3 bases at J, with 13 bases in the middle. The CDR3 consists of 12 residues. Germline assignment: CDR1 SNHLY and CDR2 FYNNEI. CDR3 loop: CAAPKEDTEAFF. The CDR3 DNA follows: TGTGCCGCCCCTAAGGAGGACACTGAAGCTTTCTTT.

The chain combines TRBV3-1 (or the pseudogene TRBV3-2) with TRBJ2-2; 7 bases are a match to TRBD2. Per the germline V gene, CDR1 is LGHDT and CDR2 is YNNKEL (reference sequence). The CDR3 extends over 15 amino acids. The V segment lost 4 bases and the J segment 1 base; nucleotides outside the gene matches: 3. CDR3: CASSPSGGNTGELFF. The CDR3 DNA reads TGTGCCAGCAGCCCCTCGGGGGGGAACACCGGGGAGCTGTTTTTT.

This sequence joins TRBV27 and TRBJ1-2, with 7 bases aligning to TRBD1. From germline, CDR1 is MNHEY and CDR2 SMNVEV (reference sequence). With 4 bases clipped from V and 7 bases from J, the junction kept 9 bases outside the gene matches. This CDR3 comprises 14 residues. The chain's CDR3 is CASSSDRRLSGYTF. For the CDR3, the DNA is TGTGCCAGCAGTTCGGACAGGCGGTTGAGTGGCTACACCTTC.

V is TRBV29-1 and J is TRBJ2-7, with D perhaps TRBD1 or TRBD2 (5 bases each). The V gene's germline CDR1 is SQVTM and CDR2 ANQGSEA. The CDR3 has 14 residues. V was shortened by 4 bases and J by 5 bases, with 18 bases between the two germline ends. The CDR3 nucleotides read TGCAGCGTTGTGGGACCCTCGAGTGTCGACGAGCAGTACTTC. This translates into CSVVGPSSVDEQYF.

This clone has just a few counts. The rearrangement links TRBV4-1 to TRBJ2-7; D remains unclear. Germline loops: CDR1 MGHRA, CDR2 YSYEKL. The ends were cut back, 0 bases at V and 1 base at J, with 13 bases in the middle. The length of the CDR3 is 16 residues. As DNA, the CDR3 is TGCGCCAGCAGCCAAGATCAGTCAGGCTTTTCCTACGAGCAGTACTTC. Translation gives CASSQDQSGFSYEQYF.

J is TRBJ1-1 and V is TRBV5-4; 8 bases are shared with TRBD1. V dropped 4 bases and J dropped 12; count of bases not matched to a gene: 11. The CDR3 has 13 amino acids. Germline assignment: CDR1 SGHNT and CDR2 YYREEE (reference sequence). CDR3 DNA: TGTGCCAGCAGCCGGACAGGGCGTGGAAGGACTTTCTTT. It specifies CASSRTGRGRTFF.

The V gene is TRBV7-8, the J gene TRBJ2-7; D possibly corresponds to TRBD2 (5 bases). V was clipped by 2 bases and J by 6 bases, with 11 bases between them. This CDR3 contains 13 residues. The V gene's germline CDR1 is SGHVS and CDR2 FQNEAQ. The CDR3, as DNA: TGTGCCAGCAGCTTACTGCGAGGAGGCGAGCAGTACTTC. Translated, it gives CASSLLRGGEQYF. The full variable domain, in which reference TRBV7-8 and TRBJ2-7 provide the parts outside the CDR3, is GAGVSQSPRYKVAKRGQDVALRCDPISGHVSLFWYQQALGQGPEFLTYFQNEAQLDKSGLPSDRFFAERPEGSVSTLKIQRTQQEDSAVYLCASSLLRGGEQYFGPGTRLTVT.

The chain has TRBV6-2 or TRBV6-3 and TRBJ2-2; 9 bases are shared with TRBD2. This CDR3 is 16 amino acids long. In germline, CDR1 is MNHEY, CDR2 SVGEGT. Trimming cost V 0 bases and J 7 bases; bases outside gene matches: 6. The DNA of the CDR3 is TGTGCCAGCAGTTACTCGACGACTAGCGGCTACGGGGAGCTGTTTTTT. Amino acids: CASSYSTTSGYGELFF.

The chain employs TRBV18 and TRBJ1-1; D gene uncertain. V dropped 1 base and J dropped 0 bases, with 12 bases sitting between them. The CDR3 contains 16 residues. Per the germline V gene, CDR1 is KGHSH and CDR2 is LQKENI. The CDR3 loop is CASSPQAGILNTEAFF. The CDR3 bases are TGTGCCAGCTCACCACAAGCCGGGATATTGAACACTGAAGCTTTCTTT.

In its sample, this clone was seen a few times. The chain couples TRBV6-4 to TRBJ1-2; 9 positions agree with TRBD1. V lost 6 bases and J lost 3; bases outside the gene matches: 5. This CDR3 has 14 amino acids. CDR1 and CDR2 from the germline V gene are MRHNA and SNTAGT. CDR3 in DNA: TGTGCCAGCAGAGGGACAGGGAAGGACTATGGCTACACCTTC. Protein: CASRGTGKDYGYTF.

This rearrangement joins TRBV9 to TRBJ2-1, with D tentatively TRBD2 (5 bases). Germline V lookup: CDR1 SGDLS, CDR2 YYNGEE. The V and J ends lost 1 base and 9 bases respectively, with 11 bases between them. The CDR3 runs to 13 residues. Here the CDR3 reads CASSVLPSSEQFF. CDR3 nucleotide sequence: TGTGCCAGCAGCGTATTGCCTAGCAGTGAGCAGTTCTTC.

The CDR3 nucleotides read TGCAGCGTCCGCCAAGGGGGCTACGAGCAGTACTTC. Translated: CSVRQGGYEQYF. The genes are TRBV29-1 and TRBJ2-7, with D perhaps TRBD1 (6 bases). Trimming pared 6 bases from V and 3 bases from J, leaving 12 bases between. The CDR3 contains 12 residues. The germline V gene has CDR1 SQVTM and CDR2 ANQGSEA.